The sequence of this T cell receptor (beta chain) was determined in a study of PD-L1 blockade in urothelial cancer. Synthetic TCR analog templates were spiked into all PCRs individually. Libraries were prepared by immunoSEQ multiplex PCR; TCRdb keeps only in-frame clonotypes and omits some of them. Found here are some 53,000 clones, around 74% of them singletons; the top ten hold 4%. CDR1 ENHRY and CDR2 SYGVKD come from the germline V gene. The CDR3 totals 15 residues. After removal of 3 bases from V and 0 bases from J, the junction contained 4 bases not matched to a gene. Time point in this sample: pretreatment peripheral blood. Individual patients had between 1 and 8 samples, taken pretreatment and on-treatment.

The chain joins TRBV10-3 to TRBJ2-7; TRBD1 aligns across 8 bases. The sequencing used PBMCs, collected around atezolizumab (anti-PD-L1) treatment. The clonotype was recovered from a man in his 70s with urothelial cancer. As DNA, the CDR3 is TGTGCCATCAGTGAACCAGGGGGCGACTCCTACGAGCAGTACTTC. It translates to CAISEPGGDSYEQYF.